These 21 T cell receptor beta chains were sequenced from one sample in a study of siplizumab effects on memory and regulatory T cells. Sequenced by immunoSEQ multiplex PCR; TCRdb stores in-frame clones only, minus some. The top ten clones hold around 0.3% of a sample with 100,000 or so clones, about 93% of them seen once. The material sequenced was CD4+ T cells sorted from blood. These receptors all come from a human donor in good health.

This clone was recorded only once. This chain links TRBV28 with TRBJ1-5; D not certain. V was shortened by 2 bases and J by 7 bases, with 12 bases between the two germline ends. The CDR3 is made up of 14 amino acids. In germline, CDR1 is MDHEN, CDR2 SYDVKM. The CDR3 DNA follows: TGTGCCAGCAGTTTAAATCGGGTATGGCAGCCCCAGCATTTT. Translated: CASSLNRVWQPQHF.

Written as DNA, the CDR3 is TGTGCCAGCAGTCCCACCGGGACAATCGGTCCCCAGCATTTT. This sequence encodes CASSPTGTIGPQHF. The chain joins TRBV6-5 to TRBJ1-5; the D gene is possibly TRBD1 (6 bases). Germline V gene data show CDR1 as MNHEY and CDR2 as SVGAGI. This CDR3 spans 14 amino acids. V was trimmed by 5 bases and J by 10 bases, leaving 18 bases between them.

The V call is TRBV6-5, the J call TRBJ2-2; D is unclear. Trimming stripped 2 bases from V and 1 base from J, with 5 bases between. Germline V gives CDR1 MNHEY, CDR2 SVGAGI. The CDR3 is 14 amino acids. The CDR3 nucleotides read TGTGCCAGCAGTTACCCGATGAACACCGGGGAGCTGTTTTTT. As protein: CASSYPMNTGELFF.

The chain uses TRBV29-1 and TRBJ2-5; D gene uncertain. Trimming left V 4 bases short and J 1 base short, with 7 bases between. From germline, CDR1 is SQVTM and CDR2 ANQGSEA. This CDR3 region has 12 residues. CDR3 region: CSVAPSQETQYF. CDR3 nucleotide sequence: TGCAGCGTTGCTCCTTCCCAAGAGACCCAGTACTTC.

This chain joins TRBV7-2 and TRBJ2-1; tentatively, D is TRBD2 (6 bases). CDR1 is SGHTA and CDR2 is FQGNSA in the germline V gene. The CDR3 runs to 13 residues. The V end lost 7 bases, the J end lost 6 bases, and 13 bases lay between the germline ends. The CDR3 reads CASTWWEVNEQFF. In nucleotides, the CDR3 is TGTGCCAGCACCTGGTGGGAGGTCAATGAGCAGTTCTTC.

The V and J genes are TRBV4-2 and TRBJ2-1; TRBD1 aligns across 7 bases. The CDR3 is made up of 13 amino acids. Germline CDR1 LGHNA, CDR2 YNFKEQ. The ends lost 4 bases at V and 7 bases at J; junction bases unmatched: 4. The CDR3: CASSLTGENEQFF. The CDR3 region has the DNA TGTGCCAGCAGCCTAACAGGGGAAAATGAGCAGTTCTTC.

The chain uses TRBV5-4 and TRBJ1-4; TRBD1 matches at 7 bases. Germline values: CDR1 SGHNT, CDR2 YYREEE (reference sequence). J was trimmed by 4 bases and V by 7 bases; bases with no gene match: 7. The CDR3 runs to 14 residues. The CDR3 spells CASGAGTDNEKLFF. CDR3 sequence (DNA): TGTGCCAGCGGAGCCGGGACAGATAATGAAAAACTGTTTTTT.

J is TRBJ1-5 and V is TRBV5-8; 8 bases are shared with TRBD1. V was pared by 0 bases and J by 4 bases, with 6 bases of the junction left unmatched. This CDR3 has 16 residues. The V gene's germline CDR1 is SGHTS and CDR2 YDEGEE. CDR3 amino acids: CASSLGTGNRNQPQHF. DNA for the CDR3: TGTGCCAGCAGCTTGGGGACAGGGAATAGAAATCAGCCCCAGCATTTT.

The J gene is TRBJ2-5, the V gene TRBV5-1; D may match TRBD1 or TRBD2 (5 bases each). Per the germline V gene, CDR1 is SGHRS and CDR2 is YFSETQ. The V end lost 4 bases, the J end lost 5 bases, and 21 bases lay between the germline ends. The CDR3 contains 16 residues. The CDR3 coding sequence is TGCGCCAGCAGCCCCGGCCGGGGACCCGGCGAGGAGACCCAGTACTTC. As protein: CASSPGRGPGEETQYF.

The CDR3 nucleotides read TGCGCCAGCAGCCAAGAAAGAGGGTTGACTGAAGCTTTCTTT. Translating it yields CASSQERGLTEAFF. The chain combines TRBV4-1 with TRBJ1-1; unclear D gene. This CDR3 is 14 amino acids long. Germline CDR1 reads MGHRA; CDR2 reads YSYEKL. Trimming took 0 bases from V and 5 from J, leaving 10 bases between them.

The rearrangement uses TRBV7-6 and TRBJ2-2; 9 positions match TRBD2. CDR3 size: 15 residues. Trimming took 5 bases from V and 6 from J; bases not matched to a gene: 7. Germline loops: CDR1 SGHVS, CDR2 FNYEAQ. CDR3 residues: CASSPSGGMAGELFF. The CDR3 region has the DNA TGTGCCAGCAGCCCAAGCGGGGGGATGGCCGGGGAGCTGTTTTTT.

V usage is TRBV5-8 and J usage is TRBJ2-5; D gene unclear. The CDR3 runs to 12 residues. CDR1 is SGHTS and CDR2 is YDEGEE in the germline V gene. The ends were cut back, 4 bases at V and 9 bases at J, with 13 bases in the middle. DNA of the CDR3: TGTGCCAGCAGCGGGAACCCTGGGGCCCAGTACTTC. This codes for CASSGNPGAQYF. Drawing the rest from reference TRBV5-8 and TRBJ2-5, the complete variable domain is EAGVTQSPTHLIKTRGQQATLRCSPISGHTSVYWYQQALGLGLQFLLWYDEGEERNRGNFPPRFSGRQFPNYSSELNVNALELEDSALYLCASSGNPGAQYFGPGTRLLVL.

The chain has TRBV2 and TRBJ1-6, with TRBD1 identical over 9 bases. Germline V lookup: CDR1 SNHLY, CDR2 FYNNEI. Trimming removed 8 bases from V and 9 bases from J; junction bases left unmatched: 5. The CDR3 is 13 amino acids. For the CDR3, the DNA is TGTGCCAGCCGGGACAGGGAGGGTTCACCCCTCCACTTT. Translated: CASRDREGSPLHF.

The chain has TRBV27 and TRBJ2-2, with 7 bases aligning to TRBD1. V gave up 4 bases and J gave up 4 bases; unmatched junction bases: 3. CDR1 is MNHEY and CDR2 is SMNVEV in the germline V gene (reference sequence). The CDR3 length is 14 residues. The CDR3 DNA reads as TGTGCCAGCAGTTCGGGACAGCTCACCGGGGAGCTGTTTTTT. It encodes CASSSGQLTGELFF.

The chain uses TRBV2 and TRBJ2-3; D is unresolved. V was cut by 3 bases and J by 1 base, with 2 bases left in between. The CDR3 has 12 amino acids. Germline V gene data show CDR1 as SNHLY and CDR2 as FYNNEI. CDR3 in amino acids: CASSEGTDTQYF. The CDR3, as DNA: TGTGCCAGCAGTGAGGGCACAGATACGCAGTATTTT.

The chain uses TRBV2 and TRBJ1-1; D remains unclear. The CDR3 has 15 residues. Germline CDR1 and CDR2: SNHLY and FYNNEI. V was trimmed by 2 bases and J by 2 bases, leaving 12 bases between them. CDR3 region: CASSEMATANTEAFF. The CDR3 coding sequence is TGTGCCAGCAGTGAAATGGCGACGGCAAACACTGAAGCTTTCTTT. The complete variable domain, with remaining parts taken from reference TRBV2 and TRBJ1-1, reads EPEVTQTPSHQVTQMGQEVILRCVPISNHLYFYWYRQILGQKVEFLVSFYNNEISEKSEIFDDQFSVERPDGSNFTLKIRSTKLEDSAMYFCASSEMATANTEAFFGQGTRLTVV.

J is TRBJ2-7 and V is TRBV14; possibly TRBD1 for D (6 bases). The CDR3 has 15 amino acids. Trimming left V 2 bases short and J 4 bases short, with 15 bases between. The germline V gene has CDR1 SGHDN and CDR2 FVKESK. CDR3 protein: CASSQPSTGRYEQYF. Here the CDR3 DNA reads TGTGCCAGCAGCCAACCCTCAACAGGGAGATACGAGCAGTACTTC.

A word on this clone: Distinct nucleotide sequences in the sample also encode this CDR3. The rearrangement uses TRBV7-2 and TRBJ2-2; TRBD1 might be the D (6 bases). Germline V CDR1 and CDR2: SGHTA, FQGNSA. This CDR3 has 14 amino acids. Trimming took off 4 bases at V and 5 bases at J, with 11 bases between the two ends. The CDR3 region is CASSSRQGTGELFF. The CDR3 DNA reads as TGTGCCAGCAGCTCGAGGCAGGGGACCGGGGAGCTGTTTTTT.

J is TRBJ2-1 and V is TRBV15; D ambiguous. The CDR3 loop spans 15 amino acids. The ends were cut back, 1 base at V and 0 bases at J, with 7 bases in the middle. Germline CDR1 and CDR2: LNHNV and YYDKDF (reference sequence). The CDR3 sequence: CATSRGAGSYNEQFF. The CDR3 bases are TGTGCCACCAGCAGAGGGGCCGGCTCCTACAATGAGCAGTTCTTC.

The chain carries TRBV29-1 and TRBJ2-1; tentatively, D is TRBD1 or TRBD2 (6 bases each). The V end was cut by 6 bases, the J end by 1 base, with 13 bases between. CDR1 and CDR2 from the germline V gene are SQVTM and ANQGSEA. There are 14 residues in the CDR3. CDR3 protein: CSVQGLPSYNEQFF. The CDR3 coding sequence is TGCAGCGTACAGGGACTCCCTTCCTACAATGAGCAGTTCTTC.

This rearrangement joins TRBV2 to TRBJ1-6; no clear D. This CDR3 has 12 residues. V lost 6 bases and J lost 6, with 6 bases in between. CDR1 is SNHLY, CDR2 FYNNEI, per germline. The CDR3 DNA reads TGTGCCAGCAGGCAGAGTAATTCACCCCTCCACTTT. The encoded protein is CASRQSNSPLHF.